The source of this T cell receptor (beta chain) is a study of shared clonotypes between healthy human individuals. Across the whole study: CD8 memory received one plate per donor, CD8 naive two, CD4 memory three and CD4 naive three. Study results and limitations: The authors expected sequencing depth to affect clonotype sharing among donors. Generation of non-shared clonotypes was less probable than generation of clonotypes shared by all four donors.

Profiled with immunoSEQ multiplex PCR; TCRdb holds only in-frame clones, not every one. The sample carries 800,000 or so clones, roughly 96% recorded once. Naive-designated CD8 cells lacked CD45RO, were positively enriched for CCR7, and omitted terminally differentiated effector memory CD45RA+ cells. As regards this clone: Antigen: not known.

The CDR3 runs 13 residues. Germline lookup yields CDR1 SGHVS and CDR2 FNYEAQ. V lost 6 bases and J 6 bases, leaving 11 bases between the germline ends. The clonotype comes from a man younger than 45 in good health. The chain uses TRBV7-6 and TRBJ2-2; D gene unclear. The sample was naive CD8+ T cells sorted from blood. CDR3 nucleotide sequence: TGTGCCAGCAGAAAGCAGGTCGCCGGGGAGCTGTTTTTT. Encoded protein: CASRKQVAGELFF.